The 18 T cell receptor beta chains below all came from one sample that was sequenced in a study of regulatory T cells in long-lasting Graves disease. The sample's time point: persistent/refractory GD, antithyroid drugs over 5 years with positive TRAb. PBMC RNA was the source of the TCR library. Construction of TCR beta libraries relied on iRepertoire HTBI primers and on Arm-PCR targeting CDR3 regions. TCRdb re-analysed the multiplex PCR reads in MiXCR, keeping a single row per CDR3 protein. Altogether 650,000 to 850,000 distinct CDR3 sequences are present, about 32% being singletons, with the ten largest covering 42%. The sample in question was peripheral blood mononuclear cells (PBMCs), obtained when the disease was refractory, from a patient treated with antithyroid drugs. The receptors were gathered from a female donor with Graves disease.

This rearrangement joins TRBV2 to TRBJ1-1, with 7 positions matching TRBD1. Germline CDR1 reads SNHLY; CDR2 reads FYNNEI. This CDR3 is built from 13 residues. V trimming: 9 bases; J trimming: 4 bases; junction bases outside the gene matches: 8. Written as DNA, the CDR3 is TGTGCCAGTGTATTTGCAGGGGGCACTGAAGCTTTCTTT. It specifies CASVFAGGTEAFF. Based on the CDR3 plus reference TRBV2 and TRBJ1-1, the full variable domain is EPEVTQTPSHQVTQMGQEVILRCVPISNHLYFYWYRQILGQKVEFLVSFYNNEISEKSEIFDDQFSVERPDGSNFTLKIRSTKLEDSAMYFCASVFAGGTEAFFGQGTRLTVV.

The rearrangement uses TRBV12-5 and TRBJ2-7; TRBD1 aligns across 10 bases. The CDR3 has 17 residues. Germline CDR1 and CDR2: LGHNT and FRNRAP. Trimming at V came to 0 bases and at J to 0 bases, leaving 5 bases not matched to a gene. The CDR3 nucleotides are TGTGCTAGTGGTTTGGTACACGGGACAGGGGCCTCCTACGAGCAGTACTTC. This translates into CASGLVHGTGASYEQYF.

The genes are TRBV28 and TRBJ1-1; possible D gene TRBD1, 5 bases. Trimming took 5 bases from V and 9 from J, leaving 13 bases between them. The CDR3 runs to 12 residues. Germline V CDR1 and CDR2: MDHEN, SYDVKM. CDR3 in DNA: TGTGCCAGCAGTCGCGACAGCCCAAAAGCTTTCTTT. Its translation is CASSRDSPKAFF.

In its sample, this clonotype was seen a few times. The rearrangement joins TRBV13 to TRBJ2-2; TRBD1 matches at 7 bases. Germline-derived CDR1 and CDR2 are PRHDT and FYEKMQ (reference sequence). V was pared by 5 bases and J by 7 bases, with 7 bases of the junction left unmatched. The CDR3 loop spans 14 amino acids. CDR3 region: CASSPQGDGGELFF. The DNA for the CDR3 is TGTGCCAGCAGCCCCCAGGGGGATGGCGGGGAGCTGTTTTTT.

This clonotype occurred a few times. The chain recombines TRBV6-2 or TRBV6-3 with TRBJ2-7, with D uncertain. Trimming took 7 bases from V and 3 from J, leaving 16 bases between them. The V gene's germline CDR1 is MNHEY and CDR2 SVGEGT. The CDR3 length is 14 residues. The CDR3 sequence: CASIFSRPSYEQYF. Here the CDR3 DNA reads TGTGCCAGCATCTTTTCCAGACCAAGCTACGAGCAGTACTTC.

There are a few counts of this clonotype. The CDR3 region has the DNA TGTGCCAGCAGTTTTATCCCAAAAGGAGGCACTGAAGCTTTCTTT. Amino acids: CASSFIPKGGTEAFF. The chain couples TRBV28 to TRBJ1-1; unclear D gene. V gave up 3 bases and J gave up 4 bases, with 15 bases separating them. This CDR3 comprises 15 residues. The germline CDR1 and CDR2 sequences are MDHEN and SYDVKM.

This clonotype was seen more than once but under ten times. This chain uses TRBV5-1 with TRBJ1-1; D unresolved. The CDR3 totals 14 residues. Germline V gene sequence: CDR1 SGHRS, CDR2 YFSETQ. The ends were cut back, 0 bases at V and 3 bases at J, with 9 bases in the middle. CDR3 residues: CASSLARGHTEAFF. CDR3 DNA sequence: TGCGCCAGCAGCTTGGCCAGAGGGCACACTGAAGCTTTCTTT.

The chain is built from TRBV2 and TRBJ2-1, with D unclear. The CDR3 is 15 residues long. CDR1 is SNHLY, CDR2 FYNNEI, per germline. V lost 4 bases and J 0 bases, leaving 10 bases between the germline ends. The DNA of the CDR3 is TGTGCCAGCAGTGTCGGTGGAAGCTCCTACAATGAGCAGTTCTTC. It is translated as CASSVGGSSYNEQFF. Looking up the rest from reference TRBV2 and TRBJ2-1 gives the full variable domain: EPEVTQTPSHQVTQMGQEVILRCVPISNHLYFYWYRQILGQKVEFLVSFYNNEISEKSEIFDDQFSVERPDGSNFTLKIRSTKLEDSAMYFCASSVGGSSYNEQFFGPGTRLTVL.

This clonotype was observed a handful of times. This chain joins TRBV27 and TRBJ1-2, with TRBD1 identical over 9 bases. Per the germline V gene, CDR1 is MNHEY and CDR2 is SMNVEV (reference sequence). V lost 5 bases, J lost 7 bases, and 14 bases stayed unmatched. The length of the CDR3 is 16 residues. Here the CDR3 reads CASSRSPVTGGSGYTF. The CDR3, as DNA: TGTGCCAGCAGTCGATCCCCGGTGACAGGGGGTTCTGGCTACACCTTC.

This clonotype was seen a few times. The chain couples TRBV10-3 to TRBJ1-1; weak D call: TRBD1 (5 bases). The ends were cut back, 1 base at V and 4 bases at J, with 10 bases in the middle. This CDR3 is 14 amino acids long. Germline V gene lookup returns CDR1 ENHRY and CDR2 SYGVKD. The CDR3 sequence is CAISEWGESTEAFF. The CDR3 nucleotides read TGTGCCATCAGTGAGTGGGGGGAGAGCACTGAAGCTTTCTTT.

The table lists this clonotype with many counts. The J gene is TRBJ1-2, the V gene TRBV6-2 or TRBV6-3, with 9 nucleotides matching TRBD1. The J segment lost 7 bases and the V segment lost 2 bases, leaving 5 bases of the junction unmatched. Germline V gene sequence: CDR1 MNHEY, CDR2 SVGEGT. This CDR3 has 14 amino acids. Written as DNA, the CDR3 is TGTGCCAGCAGTTACGGGACAGGGATACCTGGCTACACCTTC. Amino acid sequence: CASSYGTGIPGYTF.

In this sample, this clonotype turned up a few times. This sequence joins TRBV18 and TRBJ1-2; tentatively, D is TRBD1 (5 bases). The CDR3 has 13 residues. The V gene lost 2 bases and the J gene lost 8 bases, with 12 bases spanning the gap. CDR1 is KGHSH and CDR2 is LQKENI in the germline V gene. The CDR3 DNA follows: TGTGCCAGCTCACCATCTGGGGGAGAGGGCTACACCTTC. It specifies CASSPSGGEGYTF.

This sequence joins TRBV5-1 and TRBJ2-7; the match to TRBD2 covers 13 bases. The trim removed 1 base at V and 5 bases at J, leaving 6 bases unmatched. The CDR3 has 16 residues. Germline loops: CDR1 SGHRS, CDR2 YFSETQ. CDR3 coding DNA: TGCGCCAGCAGCTTGAGACTAGCGGGAGGCGGCGACGAGCAGTACTTC. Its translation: CASSLRLAGGGDEQYF.

DNA of the CDR3: TGCAGCGTCCGACCGAGTAACAAACTAGATAACTATGGCTACACCTTC. Translation: CSVRPSNKLDNYGYTF. This chain uses TRBV29-1 with TRBJ1-2; no clear D gene. V gave up 6 bases and J gave up 1 base, with 21 bases separating them. The CDR3 has 16 residues. The germline V gene has CDR1 SQVTM and CDR2 ANQGSEA.

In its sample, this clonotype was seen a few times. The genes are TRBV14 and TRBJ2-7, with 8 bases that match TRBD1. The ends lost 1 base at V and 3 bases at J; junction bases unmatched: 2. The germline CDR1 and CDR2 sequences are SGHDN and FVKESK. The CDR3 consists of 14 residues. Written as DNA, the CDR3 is TGTGCCAGCAGCCAAGCCGACAGGGGCTACGAGCAGTACTTC. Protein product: CASSQADRGYEQYF.

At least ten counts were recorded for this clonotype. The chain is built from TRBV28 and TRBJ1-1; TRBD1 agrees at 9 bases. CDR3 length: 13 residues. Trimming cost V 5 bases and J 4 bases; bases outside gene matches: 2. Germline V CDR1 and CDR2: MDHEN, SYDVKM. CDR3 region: CASSNRGPTEAFF. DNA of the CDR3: TGTGCCAGCAGTAACAGGGGGCCCACTGAAGCTTTCTTT.

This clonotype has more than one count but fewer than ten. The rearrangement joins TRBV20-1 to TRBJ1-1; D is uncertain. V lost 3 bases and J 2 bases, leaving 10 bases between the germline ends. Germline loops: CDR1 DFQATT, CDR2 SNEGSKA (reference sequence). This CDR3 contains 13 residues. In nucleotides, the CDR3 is TGCAGTGCTAGGTTAGACACTAACACTGAAGCTTTCTTT. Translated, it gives CSARLDTNTEAFF.

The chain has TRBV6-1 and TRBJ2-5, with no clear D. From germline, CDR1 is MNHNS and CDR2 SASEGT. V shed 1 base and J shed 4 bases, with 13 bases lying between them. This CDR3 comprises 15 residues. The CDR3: CASSEGVSNRETQYF. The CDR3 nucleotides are TGTGCCAGCAGTGAAGGGGTCAGCAACCGAGAGACCCAGTACTTC.